The clone carrying this T cell receptor (beta chain) turned up a few times. The data stem from a study of OX40 agonist ivuxolimab in advanced cancers. Across the study: Prior anti-PD-1, anti-PD-L1 or anti-CTLA-4 therapy was allowed; 40% had some.

It was autoimmune disease history or systemic immunosuppression that excluded patients. Sampled blood was obtained at baseline, cycle 4 day 1, and cycle 7 day 1. Trimming removed 5 bases at V and 6 bases at J, with 10 bases between. Germline CDR1 reads SEHNR; CDR2 reads FQNEAQ (reference sequence). The CDR3 length is 12 residues. Sequencing used immunoSEQ multiplex PCR; TCRdb keeps in-frame clones, though not all of them. Of 35,000 or so clones detected, roughly four fifths appear once; the ten largest clones hold under 2%. The V gene is TRBV7-9, the J gene TRBJ1-2; D remains unclear. The material was CD4+ or CD8+ T cells sorted from blood, obtained in a trial of the OX40 agonist ivuxolimab. The TCR sequence derives from an adult with an advanced solid tumor such as melanoma, head and neck, liver or kidney cancer. The CDR3 bases are TGTGCCAGCAGCCTCAGAGCAAATGGCTACACCTTC. Residues: CASSLRANGYTF.